Listed below are T cell receptor beta chains from one sample, sequenced in a study of a mutant IDH1 vaccine in newly diagnosed glioma. Method: immunoSEQ multiplex PCR; TCRdb's copy keeps in-frame clones and lacks some. The data show tens of thousands of clones, about 83% seen once. The material was PBMCs, obtained from a glioma patient treated with radiotherapy, temozolomide or both. The receptors stem from a middle-aged woman with glioma. Both conserved end residues are trimmed from each CDR3. Some rows have no size entry. The others give once, few or many, or a class for an expanded clone.

cdr3_aa clone_size j_call v_call
ASRQGQVTSYEQY few TRBJ2-7 TRBV6-5
ASSLMGRDKV few TRBJ1-1 TRBV27
ASSPDRRETQY few TRBJ2-5 TRBV7-8
ASSDSAQKNYGYT NA TRBJ1-2 TRBV6-4
ASSPQGPQSNQPQH NA TRBJ1-5 TRBV5-1
ASSRGYEQY NA TRBJ2-7 TRBV5-6
ASSPPGGGPGELF NA TRBJ2-2 TRBV7-9
ASSFLGQGAGETQY NA TRBJ2-5 TRBV13
ASGLVSHTGELF few TRBJ2-2 TRBV12-5
ASSPTGGHGYT few TRBJ1-2 TRBV10-1
AISGPGQGSYEQY NA TRBJ2-7 TRBV10-3
ASSPSWLAGVDGELF NA TRBJ2-2 TRBV7-7
ASSPRGDTLNQPQH NA TRBJ1-5 TRBV9
ASSPRTSAQETQY NA TRBJ2-5 TRBV7-9
AISPRGETQY once TRBJ2-5 TRBV10-3
ASSLDGTVYNSPLH NA TRBJ1-6 TRBV7-2
ATPGLVTDTQY NA TRBJ2-3 TRBV7-2
ASSLGTSGGGADTQY NA TRBJ2-3 TRBV7-9
ATSRDRGPYEQY NA TRBJ2-7 TRBV15
ASSVGSSVHSYEQY NA TRBJ2-7 TRBV9
ASSLSPGQIFEQY few TRBJ2-7 TRBV7-3
ASSSRGGGYGYT few TRBJ1-2 TRBV19
ASSLRGRSYGYT few TRBJ1-2 TRBV13
ASSLDRTDTQY NA TRBJ2-3 TRBV5-6
ASSLRGQNTEAF NA TRBJ1-1 TRBV27
ASSGRSSYEQY NA TRBJ2-7 TRBV5-4
ASREGGGSAYGYT NA TRBJ1-2 TRBV6-1
ASSARGDTEAF once TRBJ1-1 TRBV6-4
ASSQSGGSAEGPYNSPLH few TRBJ1-6 TRBV23-1
ASSYRVADTQY few TRBJ2-3 TRBV19
ASSAVVQGAQH NA TRBJ1-5 TRBV2
ASSWDRVTDTQY NA TRBJ2-3 TRBV5-1
ASSKDRLGGYT NA TRBJ1-2 TRBV2
ASRAGGTATNEKLF NA TRBJ1-4 TRBV10-1
ASSPGVVDTQY NA TRBJ2-3 TRBV7-2
ATSSGLKGRVNYGYT NA TRBJ1-2 TRBV15
ASARGYQETQY NA TRBJ2-5 TRBV6-5